This T cell receptor beta chain was sequenced for a study of regulatory T cells in long-lasting Graves disease. From germline, CDR1 is MGHRA and CDR2 YSYEKL. CDR3 size: 17 residues. The junction had 7 bases not matched to a gene; V was cut back by 0 bases and J by 0 bases. Arm-PCR of CDR3 regions and iRepertoire HTBI primers were used to build TCR beta libraries. One entry per CDR3 protein, called by TCRdb with MiXCR from the multiplex PCR reads. This sample carries more than 300,000 distinct CDR3 sequences, roughly a fifth of them seen once, and the ten largest clones take 25% to 35%. Sample time point: persistent/refractory GD, antithyroid drugs over 5 years with positive TRAb. Making the TCR library involved RNA that had been extracted from PBMCs. By American Thyroid Association guidelines, Graves' disease was diagnosed in the cohort. EDTA tubes collected approximately 10 milliliters of peripheral blood.

The starting material was peripheral blood mononuclear cells (PBMCs), obtained when the disease was refractory, from a patient treated with antithyroid drugs. The rearrangement uses TRBV4-1 and TRBJ2-7; 8 bases line up with TRBD2. This sequence originates from a female donor with Graves disease. DNA for the CDR3: TGCGCCAGCAGCCAAGAACCAGGCGGGGGGATCTCCTACGAGCAGTACTTC. It codes for CASSQEPGGGISYEQYF.